The clone carrying this T cell receptor beta chain has only a few counts. Its target is unknown. The data derive from a study of post-analysis software for immune sequencing data. Broader study findings: The normalized Chao1 diversity of multiple sclerosis patients was significantly lower than that of controls. The F measure placed samples prepared in the same batch into strongly shared clusters.

Unique molecular identifiers had been added to the TCR beta cDNA libraries. T cells numbering roughly 1 to 10 million yielded 500,000 or so cDNA molecules. From the PCR reads, TCRdb called clonotypes with MiXCR, one entry per CDR3 protein. Of some 890,000 distinct CDR3 sequences in the sample, roughly 50% were seen once. Specimen: blood. The receptor was isolated from a girl under 18 with multiple sclerosis.

The CDR3 here is CSVGEPAGTLDEQYF. The CDR3, as DNA: TGCAGCGTTGGGGAGCCCGCGGGTACGTTGGACGAGCAGTACTTC. The genes are TRBV29-1 and TRBJ2-5, with a possible D match to TRBD2 (5 bases). With the DNA end fitting TRBJ2-7 better, the J assignment may be wrong. The length of the CDR3 is 15 residues. Germline V gives CDR1 SQVTM, CDR2 ANQGSEA.